This T cell receptor (beta chain) derives from a study of spatial heterogeneity in lung cancer. Study background: Available follow-up PBMC samples, collected a median of approximately two years post-resection, were sequenced.

CDR1 and CDR2 (germline): DFQATT, SNEGSKA (reference sequence). The CDR3 has 15 residues. The V gene lost 0 bases and the J gene lost 8 bases, with 17 bases spanning the gap. Findings and limits, study-wide: Resection saw ubiquitous expanded tumor TCRs appear in blood more than follow-up did.

Every TCR cDNA molecule bore a unique molecular identifier. TCRdb recomputed calls from the 5' RACE reads with MiXCR, one row per CDR3 protein. The sample includes fewer than 55,000 distinct CDR3 sequences, around 7% of them seen just once. This clonotype was observed at least ten times. Its target is not known. Documented time point: blood at routine non-recurrence follow-up after resection. Unsorted whole RNA from tumor, nontumor lung or frozen PBMC underwent sequencing. The V gene is TRBV20-1, the J gene TRBJ1-5; D is perhaps TRBD1 (6 bases). The sequence was obtained from a female donor with early-stage non-small cell lung cancer. The material sequenced was PBMCs, taken at follow-up. The CDR3 region is CSARDPWGLFKPQHF. The CDR3 DNA is TGCAGTGCTAGAGATCCGTGGGGGCTTTTCAAGCCCCAGCATTTT.